This TCR beta chain derives from a study of control samples from healthy donors and cancer patients. V lost 6 bases to trimming and J lost 7 bases, with 9 bases between them. Germline V gene sequence: CDR1 DFQATT, CDR2 SNEGSKA (reference sequence). The CDR3 runs 10 residues. The method was immunoSEQ multiplex PCR; TCRdb's version includes in-frame clones alone and lacks a portion of them. The sample lists about 84,000 clones; about 79% were seen once. The receptor was derived from a man between 60 and 70 years old with head and neck cancer. This chain connects TRBV20-1 to TRBJ1-2; perhaps TRBD1 as D (6 bases). The specimen was PBMCs. Written as DNA, the CDR3 is TGCAGTGCGGCAGGGGCTGGCTACACCTTC. Amino acid sequence: CSAAGAGYTF.